This entry is about one TCR beta chain. Its antigen is not identified. Germline is not matched at one junction end, which may reflect a read error. The sample's time point: longitudinal time-point 2. Libraries used 2 million unsorted PBMCs kept frozen in RNAlater. This specimen belongs to a study of neurological immune-mediated disorders. Study-wide points: There were no CDR3 amino acid sequences shared by expanded clones across subjects, a result suggesting private repertoires in all groups. The greatest TCR clonal expansion appeared in HTLV-1-associated myelopathy and the smallest, falling below healthy controls, in multiple sclerosis.

5'RACE with 10-nucleotide random UMIs generated the cDNA. Each CDR3 protein is one row after TCRdb ran MiXCR on the 5' RACE reads. The sample records fewer than 40,000 distinct CDR3 sequences, around 13% being singletons. The CDR3 consists of 13 residues. J is TRBJ2-7 and V is TRBV12-3 or TRBV12-4; TRBD1 is a possible D gene (6 bases). The clonotype originates from a woman aged 40 to 50 in good health. The sample consisted of PBMCs. Written as DNA, the CDR3 is TGTGCCAGCAGCCTCGGACAGCACTACGAGCATTATTTC. It codes for CASSLGQHYEHYF.